This T cell receptor (beta chain) originates from a study of blood T cell repertoires in COVID-19. Study overall: Both acute and convalescent COVID-19 samples were obtained from the United States, Italy and Spain. T cells, B-cell-depleted T cells, or PBMCs supplied cDNA or gDNA.

This table comes from immunoSEQ multiplex PCR, and its TCRdb copy is limited to in-frame clones, with some not included. Here the sample spans fewer than 400,000 clones, just under 90% being singletons. Participant ages covered about 18 to 89 years across 24 US areas. V trimming: 0 bases; J trimming: 3 bases; junction bases outside the gene matches: 4. The CDR3 has 15 residues. CDR1 and CDR2 from the germline V gene are GTSNPN and SVGIG (reference sequence). V and J are TRBV30 and TRBJ2-2; TRBD1 aligns across 7 bases. The sequencing sample was made of PBMCs or T cells enriched from blood (not recorded which). The clonotype was recovered from a woman aged 30 to 39 who had recovered from COVID-19. The CDR3 loop is CAWSVSTGYTGELFF. In DNA form, the CDR3 reads TGTGCCTGGAGTGTATCGACAGGGTACACCGGGGAGCTGTTTTTT.